The present entry profiles one T cell receptor beta chain with its context. Its specificity is unknown. This record belongs to a study of cytomegalovirus exposure and HLA in healthy donors. The CDR3 has 13 amino acids. Per the germline V gene, CDR1 is SEHNR and CDR2 is FQNEAQ (reference sequence). Study-wide points: According to a later analysis, most TCR beta chains associated with CMV appeared HLA-restricted. In a later analysis, TCR beta V- and J-gene trimming showed a link to a missense DCLRE1C variant.

The donors were healthy bone marrow donors. The primer mix had 60 Vbeta and 13 Jbeta primers. Under the authors' procedure: There were 70 million to 95 million unique TCR beta chains by a later count, and 10 million to 12 million of them were shared. Assay: immunoSEQ multiplex PCR; the TCRdb copy retains only in-frame clones and omits some. V, J and clone size are those of that table, while D and trimming were read from the DNA. This sample has about 150,000 clones, with roughly 84% found just once. Sample: PBMCs. The chain uses TRBV7-9 and TRBJ2-5; 7 positions match TRBD1. The J call is in doubt because the DNA end fits TRBJ2-7 better. The origin of this receptor is a woman in her late teens or twenties in good health and CMV-seronegative. CDR3 in DNA: TGTGCCAGCAGCGTCGTACAGGGGCGCGAGCAGTACTTC. Its protein product is CASSVVQGREQYF.